This T cell receptor beta chain was sequenced in a study of control samples from healthy donors and cancer patients. Method: immunoSEQ multiplex PCR; TCRdb's copy keeps in-frame clones and lacks some. The table has 150,000 or so clones, around 95% seen once. The material sequenced was blood. This sequence was found in a woman aged 40 to 55 in good health.

The CDR3 DNA sequence: TGTGCCAGTAGTATAAATCGGGACGGGAGAATCTATGGCTACACCTTC. It is translated as CASSINRDGRIYGYTF. The gene calls are TRBV19 and TRBJ1-2; tentative D call: TRBD1 (5 bases). This CDR3 has 16 amino acids. Germline CDR1 reads LNHDA; CDR2 reads SQIVND (reference sequence). V lost 2 bases to trimming and J lost 4 bases, with 17 bases between them.